This T cell receptor (beta chain) is drawn from a study of blood T cell repertoires in COVID-19. As for the study in general: Collection of acute and convalescent COVID-19 samples took place in the United States, Italy and Spain. PBMCs, B-cell-depleted T cells, or T cells were the source of the cDNA or gDNA that made up the material.

Data came from immunoSEQ multiplex PCR; TCRdb stores just in-frame clones and leaves some out. The sample contains more than 200,000 clones, about 87% of which appear only once. The CDR3 runs to 14 residues. Germline V gene lookup returns CDR1 SGDLS and CDR2 YYNGEE. The J segment lost 6 bases and the V segment lost 3 bases, leaving 3 bases of the junction unmatched. The V and J genes are TRBV9 and TRBJ1-6; 7 bases agree with TRBD1. The TCR comes from a man aged 65 to 85 with acute or convalescent COVID-19. Material for sequencing was peripheral blood. The CDR3 spells CASSAGQVNSPLHF. The CDR3 DNA sequence: TGTGCCAGCAGCGCTGGACAGGTTAATTCACCCCTCCACTTT.